Each of the 5 T cell receptor beta chains below was sequenced from the same sample in a study of response to subunit inactivated influenza vaccine. TCRdb fed the RT-PCR reads into MiXCR, producing one record per CDR3 protein. The repertoire includes around 850,000 distinct CDR3 sequences, around 18% of them detected once, and approximately 10% sits in the top ten. The sequences come from PBMCs from blood, collected about 5 days after vaccination. The receptors were sampled from a man between 50 and 59 years old who received an inactivated influenza vaccine.

CDR3 sequence (DNA): TGTGCCAGCAGCGGGAACGCCTATGGCTACACCTTC. Residues: CASSGNAYGYTF. The rearrangement links TRBV5-5 to TRBJ1-2, with D unclear. Germline V gives CDR1 SGHKS, CDR2 YYEKEE (reference sequence). There are 12 residues in the CDR3. Trimming shortened V by 4 bases and J by 4 bases, and 8 bases separated the two germline ends.

The rearrangement links TRBV20-1 to TRBJ2-4, with D perhaps matching TRBD1 (6 bases). In germline, CDR1 is DFQATT, CDR2 SNEGSKA (reference sequence). The CDR3 has 15 residues. Deletions cut 3 bases from V and 0 bases from J, with 12 bases between. The CDR3 DNA reads as TGCAGTGCTAGGCTAGGACAGCTAGCCAAAAACATTCAGTACTTC. Its translation: CSARLGQLAKNIQYF.

This chain joins TRBV24-1 and TRBJ2-1; D is uncertain. Trimming removed 1 base from V and 5 bases from J, with 11 bases in between. Germline V gene data show CDR1 as KGHDR and CDR2 as SFDVKD. The CDR3 is made up of 15 amino acids. The CDR3 protein is CATSDFMDPHNEQFF. DNA of the CDR3: TGTGCCACCAGTGATTTCATGGACCCCCACAATGAGCAGTTCTTC.

The chain employs TRBV20-1 and TRBJ1-2; 10 positions agree with TRBD1. J gave up 7 bases and V 2 bases, and 7 bases lay outside the gene matches. Germline lookup yields CDR1 DFQATT and CDR2 SNEGSKA (reference sequence). The CDR3 length is 14 residues. The CDR3 sequence: CSARLDRGRSGYTF. The CDR3 region has the DNA TGCAGTGCTAGACTGGACAGGGGGAGATCTGGCTACACCTTC.

This clonotype was seen a few times. This chain connects TRBV4-1 to TRBJ2-1; 10 positions agree with TRBD2. This CDR3 is built from 17 residues. Germline CDR1 MGHRA, CDR2 YSYEKL. V lost 2 bases to trimming and J lost 6 bases; unmatched junction nucleotides: 10. CDR3 bases: TGCGCCAGCAGCCAACCTACATCTAGCGGGAGTCTCAATGAGCAGTTCTTC. This encodes CASSQPTSSGSLNEQFF.